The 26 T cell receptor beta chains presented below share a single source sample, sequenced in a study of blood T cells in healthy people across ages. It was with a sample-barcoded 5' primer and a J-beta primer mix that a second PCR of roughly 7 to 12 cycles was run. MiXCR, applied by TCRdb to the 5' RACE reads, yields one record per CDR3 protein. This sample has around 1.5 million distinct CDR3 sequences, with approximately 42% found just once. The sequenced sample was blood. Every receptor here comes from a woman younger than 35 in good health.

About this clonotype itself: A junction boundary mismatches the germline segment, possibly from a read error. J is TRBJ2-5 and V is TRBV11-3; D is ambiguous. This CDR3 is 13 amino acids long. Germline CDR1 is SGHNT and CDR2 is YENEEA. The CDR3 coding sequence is TGTGCCAGCAGCTCGACGGAACAAGGGACCCAGTACTTC. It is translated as CASSSTEQGTQYF.

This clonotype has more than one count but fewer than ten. The CDR3: CASSGPTGGGTEAFF. The CDR3 DNA reads as TGTGCCAGCAGTGGTCCGACAGGGGGTGGCACTGAAGCTTTCTTT. The chain employs TRBV2 and TRBJ1-1; 9 bases agree with TRBD1. In germline, CDR1 is SNHLY, CDR2 FYNNEI. The J segment lost 4 bases and the V segment lost 4 bases, leaving 7 bases of the junction unmatched. This CDR3 spans 15 amino acids.

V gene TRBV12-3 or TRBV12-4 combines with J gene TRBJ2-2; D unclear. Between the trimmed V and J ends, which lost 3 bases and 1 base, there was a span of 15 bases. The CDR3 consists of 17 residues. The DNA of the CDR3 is TGTGCCAGCAGTTTTTGGTCTGGTGGAATGAACACCGGGGAGCTGTTTTTT. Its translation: CASSFWSGGMNTGELFF.

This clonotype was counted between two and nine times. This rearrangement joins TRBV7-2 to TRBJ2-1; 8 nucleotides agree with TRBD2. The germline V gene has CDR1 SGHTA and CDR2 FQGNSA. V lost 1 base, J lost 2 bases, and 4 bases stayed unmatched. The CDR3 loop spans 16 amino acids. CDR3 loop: CASSLVREEPYNEQFF. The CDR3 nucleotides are TGTGCCAGCAGCTTAGTGCGGGAGGAACCCTACAATGAGCAGTTCTTC.

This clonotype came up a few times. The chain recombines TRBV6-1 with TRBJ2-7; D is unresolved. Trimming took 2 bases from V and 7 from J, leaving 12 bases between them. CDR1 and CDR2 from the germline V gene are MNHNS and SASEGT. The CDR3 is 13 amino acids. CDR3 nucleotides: TGTGCCAGCAGTGAATTGGCGGTCAATGAGCAGTACTTC. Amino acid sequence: CASSELAVNEQYF.

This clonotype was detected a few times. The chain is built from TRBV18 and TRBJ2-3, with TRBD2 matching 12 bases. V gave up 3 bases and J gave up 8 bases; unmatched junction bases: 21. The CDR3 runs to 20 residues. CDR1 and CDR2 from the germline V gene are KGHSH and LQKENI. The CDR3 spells CASSPLQTGPASGRALTQYF. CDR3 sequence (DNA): TGTGCCAGCTCACCGCTCCAGACTGGGCCTGCTAGCGGGAGGGCCCTTACGCAGTATTTT.

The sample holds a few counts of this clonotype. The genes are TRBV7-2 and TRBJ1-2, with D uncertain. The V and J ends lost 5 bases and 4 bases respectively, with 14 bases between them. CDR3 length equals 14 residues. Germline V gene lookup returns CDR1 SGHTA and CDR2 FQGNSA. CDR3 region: CASSPSGPTYGYTF. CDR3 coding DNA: TGTGCCAGCAGCCCGTCCGGACCGACCTATGGCTACACCTTC. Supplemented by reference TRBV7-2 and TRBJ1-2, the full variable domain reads GAGVSQSPSNKVTEKGKDVELRCDPISGHTALYWYRQSLGQGLEFLIYFQGNSAPDKSGLPSDRFSAERTGGSVSTLTIQRTQQEDSAVYLCASSPSGPTYGYTFGSGTRLTVV.

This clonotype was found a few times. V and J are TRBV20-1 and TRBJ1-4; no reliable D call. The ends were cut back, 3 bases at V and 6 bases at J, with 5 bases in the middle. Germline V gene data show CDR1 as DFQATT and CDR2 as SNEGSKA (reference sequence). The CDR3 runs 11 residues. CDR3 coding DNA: TGCAGTGCTAGCCTAGATGAAAAACTGTTTTTT. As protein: CSASLDEKLFF.

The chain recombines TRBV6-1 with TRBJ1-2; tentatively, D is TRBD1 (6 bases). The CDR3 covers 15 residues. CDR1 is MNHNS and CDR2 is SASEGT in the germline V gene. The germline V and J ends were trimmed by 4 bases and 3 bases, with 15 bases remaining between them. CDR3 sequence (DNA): TGTGCCAGCAGTGTAACGCGACAGGAAGACTATGGCTACACCTTC. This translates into CASSVTRQEDYGYTF.

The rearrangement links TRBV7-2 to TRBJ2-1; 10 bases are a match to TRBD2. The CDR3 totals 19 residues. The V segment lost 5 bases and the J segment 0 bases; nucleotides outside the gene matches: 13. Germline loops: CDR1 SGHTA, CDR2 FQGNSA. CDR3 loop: CASSLTRNGLADSYNEQFF. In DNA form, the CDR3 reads TGTGCCAGCAGCCTAACTCGGAATGGACTAGCGGACTCCTACAATGAGCAGTTCTTC.

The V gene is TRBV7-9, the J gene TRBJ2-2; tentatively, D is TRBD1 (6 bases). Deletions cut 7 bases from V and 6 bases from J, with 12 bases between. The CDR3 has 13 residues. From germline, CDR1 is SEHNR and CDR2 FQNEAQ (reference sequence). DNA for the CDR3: TGTGCCAGCACCTCGGACAGTCCCGGGGAGCTGTTTTTT. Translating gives CASTSDSPGELFF.

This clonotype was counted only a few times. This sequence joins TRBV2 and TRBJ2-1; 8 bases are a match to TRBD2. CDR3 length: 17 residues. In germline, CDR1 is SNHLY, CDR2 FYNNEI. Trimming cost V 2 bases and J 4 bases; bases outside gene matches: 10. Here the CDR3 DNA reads TGTGCCAGCAGTGAAAGGGCTAGCGGGCCAATTTACAATGAGCAGTTCTTC. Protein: CASSERASGPIYNEQFF.

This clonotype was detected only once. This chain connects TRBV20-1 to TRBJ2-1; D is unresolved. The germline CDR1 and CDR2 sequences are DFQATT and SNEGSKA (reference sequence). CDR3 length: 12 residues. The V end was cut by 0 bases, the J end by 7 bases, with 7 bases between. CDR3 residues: CSARDPTNEQFF. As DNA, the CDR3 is TGCAGTGCTAGAGATCCCACAAATGAGCAGTTCTTC.

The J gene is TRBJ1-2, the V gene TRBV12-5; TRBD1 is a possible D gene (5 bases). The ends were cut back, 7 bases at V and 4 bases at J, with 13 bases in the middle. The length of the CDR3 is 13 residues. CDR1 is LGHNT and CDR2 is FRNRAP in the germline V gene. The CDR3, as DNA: TGTGCTAGTGCATTGGGGGAGGGCTATGGCTACACCTTC. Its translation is CASALGEGYGYTF.

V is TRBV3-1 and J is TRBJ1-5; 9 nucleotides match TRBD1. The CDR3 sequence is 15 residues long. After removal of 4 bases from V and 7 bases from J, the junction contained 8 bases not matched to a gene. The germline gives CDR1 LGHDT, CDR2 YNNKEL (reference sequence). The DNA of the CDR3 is TGTGCCAGCAGCCCCGGGACAGGGCGCTGGCAGCCCCAGCATTTT. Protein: CASSPGTGRWQPQHF.

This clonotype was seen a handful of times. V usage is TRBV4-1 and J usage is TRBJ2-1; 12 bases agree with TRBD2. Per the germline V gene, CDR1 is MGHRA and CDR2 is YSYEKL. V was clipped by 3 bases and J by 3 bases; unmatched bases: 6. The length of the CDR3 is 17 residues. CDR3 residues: CASSQEPGLAGYNEQFF. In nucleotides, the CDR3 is TGCGCCAGCAGCCAGGAACCGGGACTAGCGGGCTACAATGAGCAGTTCTTC.

The chain's CDR3 is CASSFTSGVDEQYF. The CDR3 DNA sequence: TGTGCCAGCAGCTTTACTAGCGGGGTGGATGAGCAGTACTTC. V is TRBV7-2 and J is TRBJ2-5, with 10 bases identical to TRBD2. Germline V gene data show CDR1 as SGHTA and CDR2 as FQGNSA. The CDR3 loop spans 14 amino acids. V was pared by 3 bases and J by 11 bases, with 9 bases of the junction left unmatched. The entire variable domain, with the rest obtained from reference TRBV7-2 and TRBJ2-5, is as follows: GAGVSQSPSNKVTEKGKDVELRCDPISGHTALYWYRQSLGQGLEFLIYFQGNSAPDKSGLPSDRFSAERTGGSVSTLTIQRTQQEDSAVYLCASSFTSGVDEQYFGPGTRLLVL.

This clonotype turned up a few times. CDR3 region: CASSLAAGANTEAFF. In DNA form, the CDR3 reads TGCGCCAGCAGCTTGGCCGCAGGGGCTAACACTGAAGCTTTCTTT. The J gene is TRBJ1-1, the V gene TRBV5-1; a weak D match, TRBD1 (6 bases). CDR1 and CDR2 (germline): SGHRS, YFSETQ. The V end lost 0 bases, the J end lost 2 bases, and 11 bases lay between the germline ends. The CDR3 runs 15 residues. The variable domain in full, completed from reference TRBV5-1 and TRBJ1-1, reads KAGVTQTPRYLIKTRGQQVTLSCSPISGHRSVSWYQQTPGQGLQFLFEYFSETQRNKGNFPGRFSGRQFSNSRSEMNVSTLELGDSALYLCASSLAAGANTEAFFGQGTRLTVV.

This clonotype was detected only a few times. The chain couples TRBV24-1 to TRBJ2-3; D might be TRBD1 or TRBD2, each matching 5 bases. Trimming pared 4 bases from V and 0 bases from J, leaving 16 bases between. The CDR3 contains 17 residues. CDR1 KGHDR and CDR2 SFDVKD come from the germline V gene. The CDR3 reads CATSDPRGSSSTDTQYF. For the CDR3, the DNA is TGTGCCACCAGTGACCCGAGGGGATCCTCAAGCACAGATACGCAGTATTTT.

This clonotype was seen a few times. CDR3: CASSLAEAASYNEQFF. CDR3 coding DNA: TGTGCCAGCAGCTTAGCGGAGGCAGCATCCTACAATGAGCAGTTCTTC. The J gene is TRBJ2-1, the V gene TRBV7-2, with a possible D match to TRBD2 (5 bases). The CDR3 contains 16 residues. The germline V gene encodes CDR1 SGHTA and CDR2 FQGNSA. Trimming stripped 0 bases from V and 1 base from J, with 10 bases between.

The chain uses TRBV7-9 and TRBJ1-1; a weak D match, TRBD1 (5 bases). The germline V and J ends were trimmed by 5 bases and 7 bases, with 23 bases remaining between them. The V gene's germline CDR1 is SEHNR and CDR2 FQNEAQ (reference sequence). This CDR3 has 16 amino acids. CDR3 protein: CASSSRTDGGVGEAFF. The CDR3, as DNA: TGTGCCAGCAGCAGCAGGACTGACGGGGGGGTGGGTGAAGCTTTCTTT.

The CDR3 DNA sequence: TGTGCCAGTAGTCGGGACTCTATCAATGAGCAGTTCTTC. Protein sequence: CASSRDSINEQFF. The rearrangement uses TRBV19 and TRBJ2-1; TRBD2 might be the D (6 bases). Germline CDR1 is LNHDA and CDR2 is SQIVND (reference sequence). V was clipped by 5 bases and J by 6 bases, with 11 bases between them. The CDR3 consists of 13 residues.

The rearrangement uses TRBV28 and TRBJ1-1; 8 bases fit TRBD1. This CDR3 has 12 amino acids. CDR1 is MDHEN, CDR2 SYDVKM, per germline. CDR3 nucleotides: TGTGCTTCGGACAGGGCAAACACTGAAGCTTTCTTT. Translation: CASDRANTEAFF.

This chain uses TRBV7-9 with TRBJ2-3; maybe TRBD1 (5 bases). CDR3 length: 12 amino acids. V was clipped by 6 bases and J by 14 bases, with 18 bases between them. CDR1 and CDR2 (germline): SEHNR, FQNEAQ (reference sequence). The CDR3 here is CASSPDRPYAYF. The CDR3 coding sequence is TGTGCCAGCAGTCCAGACAGACCATACGCGTATTTT.

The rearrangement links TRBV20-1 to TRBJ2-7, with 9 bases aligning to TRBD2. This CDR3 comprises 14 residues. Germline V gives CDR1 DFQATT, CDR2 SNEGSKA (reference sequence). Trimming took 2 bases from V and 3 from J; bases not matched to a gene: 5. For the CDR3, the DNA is TGCAGTGCTAGAAAGGCTAGCGGGATCTACGAGCAGTACTTC. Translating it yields CSARKASGIYEQYF.

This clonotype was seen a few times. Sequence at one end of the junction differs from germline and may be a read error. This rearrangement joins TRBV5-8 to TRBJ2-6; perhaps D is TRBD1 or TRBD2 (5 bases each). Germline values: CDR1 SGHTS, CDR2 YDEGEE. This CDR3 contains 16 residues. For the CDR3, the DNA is TGTGCCAGCAGCTTACGACGGGGCTCTGGTGCCAACGTCCTGACTTTC. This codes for CASSLRRGSGANVLTF.